These 4 T cell receptor beta chains originate from one sample sequenced in a study of neurological immune-mediated disorders. MiXCR was run by TCRdb on the 5' RACE reads, yielding one entry per CDR3 protein. The sample has 60,000 to 85,000 distinct CDR3 sequences; roughly 5.5% are singletons. The sequencing input was PBMCs. These receptors were obtained from a man younger than 35 with multiple sclerosis.

This clonotype came up many times. The J gene is TRBJ2-1, the V gene TRBV9; D gene ambiguous. V lost 2 bases, J lost 2 bases, and 5 bases lay in between. The CDR3 has 13 amino acids. The germline V gene encodes CDR1 SGDLS and CDR2 YYNGEE. CDR3 DNA sequence: TGTGCCAGCAGCGTTTTCACCTACAATGAGCAGTTCTTC. Translation: CASSVFTYNEQFF.

This clonotype has ten or more counts. The chain carries TRBV5-1 and TRBJ2-3, with D perhaps assigned TRBD1 or TRBD2 (5 bases each). There are 16 residues in the CDR3. Trimming cost V 4 bases and J 1 base, with 16 bases left between them. CDR1 SGHRS and CDR2 YFSETQ come from the germline V gene. The CDR3 region has the DNA TGCGCCAGCAGCCTGGGTTGGGGGAAAGGCACAGATACGCAGTATTTT. It is translated as CASSLGWGKGTDTQYF.

At least ten counts were recorded for this clonotype. J is TRBJ2-7 and V is TRBV9; 7 positions agree with TRBD2. Germline CDR1 reads SGDLS; CDR2 reads YYNGEE. This CDR3 comprises 16 residues. Unmatched junction bases numbered 13, after V lost 0 bases and J lost 7 bases. This CDR3 reads CASSVAGSGLVEEQYF. The CDR3 bases are TGTGCCAGCAGCGTAGCAGGGTCTGGACTAGTTGAAGAGCAGTACTTC.

This clonotype was seen repeatedly, ten times or more. The chain is built from TRBV4-3 and TRBJ1-4; unclear D gene. The length of the CDR3 is 19 residues. CDR1 LGHNA and CDR2 YSLEER come from the germline V gene. With 0 bases removed from V and 0 bases from J, the gap between germline ends came to 17 bases. CDR3 amino acids: CASSQDIKRSDATNEKLFF. In DNA, the CDR3 is TGCGCCAGCAGCCAAGACATAAAGAGGTCGGATGCAACTAATGAAAAACTGTTTTTT.